The 7 T cell receptor beta chains presented below share a single source sample, sequenced in a study of identical twins. Via MiXCR, TCRdb re-called the 5' RACE reads, giving one row per CDR3 protein. The table lists under 250,000 distinct CDR3 sequences, about 13% of them singletons. The sample was also linked to a second study, of yellow fever vaccine responses in identical twins.

The sequenced material came from memory (CD45RO+) T cells sorted from blood. The source of these receptors is a woman aged 18-29 years in good health.

This clonotype has at least ten counts. V is TRBV5-6 and J is TRBJ2-7; 8 bases line up with TRBD1. The CDR3 totals 14 residues. Germline assignment: CDR1 SGHDT and CDR2 YYEEEE. After removal of 4 bases from V and 6 bases from J, the junction contained 9 bases not matched to a gene. The CDR3 is CASSPRQGKSEQYF. The CDR3 bases are TGTGCCAGCAGCCCCCGACAGGGGAAATCCGAGCAGTACTTC.

The V call is TRBV9, the J call TRBJ2-1, with D perhaps assigned TRBD1 or TRBD2 (6 bases each). V gave up 6 bases and J gave up 0 bases, with 19 bases separating them. CDR3 length: 17 residues. Germline-derived CDR1 and CDR2 are SGDLS and YYNGEE. The DNA for the CDR3 is TGTGCCAGCACCCCCGGAGGGGGGCCCAGCTCCTACAATGAGCAGTTCTTC. Translated: CASTPGGGPSSYNEQFF.

The sample holds a few counts of this clonotype. V gene TRBV5-1 combines with J gene TRBJ2-1; a weak D match, TRBD1 (5 bases). The CDR3 loop spans 14 amino acids. Germline V gives CDR1 SGHRS, CDR2 YFSETQ. The V end was cut by 1 base, the J end by 5 bases, with 10 bases between. CDR3 nucleotide sequence: TGCGCCAGCAGCTTGAGGGCAGGGAACAATGAGCAGTTCTTC. Translation: CASSLRAGNNEQFF.

This clonotype was detected ten times or more. CDR3 region: CASSLLGSKAYEQYF. For the CDR3, the DNA is TGTGCCAGCAGCCTCCTCGGGAGTAAAGCCTACGAGCAGTACTTC. The rearrangement uses TRBV5-6 and TRBJ2-7; the D gene is possibly TRBD2 (6 bases). The CDR3 contains 15 residues. Per germline, CDR1 SGHDT and CDR2 YYEEEE. Trimming stripped 4 bases from V and 2 bases from J, with 16 bases between.

This clonotype was seen many times. V is TRBV3-1 and J is TRBJ1-6, with 7 positions matching TRBD1. J was trimmed by 7 bases and V by 4 bases; bases with no gene match: 7. The CDR3 extends over 15 amino acids. The V gene's germline CDR1 is LGHDT and CDR2 YNNKEL (reference sequence). CDR3 region: CASSPRDSRNSPLHF. DNA for the CDR3: TGTGCCAGCAGCCCCCGGGACAGCAGAAATTCACCCCTCCACTTT.

The V call is TRBV2, the J call TRBJ1-5; perhaps TRBD1 as D (5 bases). The length of the CDR3 is 16 residues. From germline, CDR1 is SNHLY and CDR2 FYNNEI. V was trimmed by 4 bases and J by 4 bases, leaving 17 bases between them. CDR3 nucleotides: TGTGCCAGCAGTGGGCGGGGTTGGGGGTGGAATCAGCCCCAGCATTTT. Translation: CASSGRGWGWNQPQHF. Full variable domain (missing parts from reference TRBV2 and TRBJ1-5): EPEVTQTPSHQVTQMGQEVILRCVPISNHLYFYWYRQILGQKVEFLVSFYNNEISEKSEIFDDQFSVERPDGSNFTLKIRSTKLEDSAMYFCASSGRGWGWNQPQHFGDGTRLSIL.

There are many counts of this clonotype. This sequence joins TRBV9 and TRBJ2-2; 9 bases align to TRBD2. There are 17 residues in the CDR3. J was trimmed by 1 base and V by 0 bases; bases with no gene match: 4. CDR1 is SGDLS and CDR2 is YYNGEE in the germline V gene. CDR3 sequence: CASSVEAGGRNTGELFF. CDR3 coding DNA: TGTGCCAGCAGCGTAGAAGCGGGGGGTCGGAACACCGGGGAGCTGTTTTTT.